A single sample is the source of the 28 T cell receptor beta chains below, sequenced in a study of cytomegalovirus exposure and HLA in healthy donors (dated by TCRdb to between 2016 and 2019). Library creation used the immunoSEQ multiplex PCR assay. For the multiplex PCR, a mixture combining 60 forward primers for TCR Vbeta segments and 13 reverse primers for TCR Jbeta segments was used. In its TCRdb copy, this immuneACCESS table keeps in-frame sequences only and misses some clones. Where compared with another copy, unresolved V genes explain less than half of these, and the others have no known cause. In all, the sample holds 140,000 to 150,000 clones, and over 70% of those were seen once. More than 6.5% of the sample lies in the top ten. The sequencing sample was made of PBMCs. Source of these receptors: a man aged 30 to 39 in good health and CMV-seronegative.

V is TRBV27 and J is TRBJ2-1; TRBD2 matches at 7 bases. Trimming at V came to 6 bases and at J to 9 bases, leaving 14 bases not matched to a gene. Germline V gives CDR1 MNHEY, CDR2 SMNVEV (reference sequence). The length of the CDR3 is 15 residues. CDR3 sequence: CASSRGLVVGTEQFF. The DNA for the CDR3 is TGTGCCAGCAGCCGAGGACTAGTCGTCGGAACTGAGCAGTTCTTC.

CDR3 nucleotide sequence: TGTGCCAGCAGCTTCGGACTAGCCTACGAGCAGTACTTC. Translated, it gives CASSFGLAYEQYF. V is TRBV7-2 and J is TRBJ2-7; 7 bases are shared with TRBD2. The CDR3 spans 13 residues. V was clipped by 3 bases and J by 2 bases; unmatched bases: 1. Germline loops: CDR1 SGHTA, CDR2 FQGNSA. The whole variable domain, remainder taken from reference TRBV7-2 and TRBJ2-7, is GAGVSQSPSNKVTEKGKDVELRCDPISGHTALYWYRQSLGQGLEFLIYFQGNSAPDKSGLPSDRFSAERTGGSVSTLTIQRTQQEDSAVYLCASSFGLAYEQYFGPGTRLTVT.

CDR3 sequence reads: CASRGGDWNEQFF. CDR3 DNA sequence: TGTGCCAGCCGAGGAGGGGACTGGAATGAGCAGTTCTTC. The gene calls are TRBV27 and TRBJ2-1, with a tentative D call TRBD2 (6 bases). Germline values: CDR1 MNHEY, CDR2 SMNVEV (reference sequence). This CDR3 has 13 amino acids. V was trimmed by 8 bases and J by 7 bases, leaving 15 bases between them.

The chain is built from TRBV5-1 and TRBJ1-4; a possible D gene is TRBD1 (6 bases). V was clipped by 8 bases and J by 7 bases, with 18 bases between them. This CDR3 comprises 14 residues. Germline assignment: CDR1 SGHRS and CDR2 YFSETQ. In nucleotides, the CDR3 is TGCGCCAGTCGCCCGGACACAGGGATTGAAAAACTGTTTTTT. The encoded protein is CASRPDTGIEKLFF.

In this sample, this clone turned up once. J is TRBJ1-6 and V is TRBV2; D possibly corresponds to TRBD1 (5 bases). This CDR3 contains 16 residues. In germline, CDR1 is SNHLY, CDR2 FYNNEI. Trimming cost V 1 base and J 9 bases, with 16 bases left between them. CDR3 coding DNA: TGTGCCAGCAGTGAAGTATCAGGGTTTCGGAGTTCACCCCTCCACTTT. This encodes CASSEVSGFRSSPLHF.

The V gene is TRBV20-1, the J gene TRBJ2-1; TRBD2 might be the D (5 bases). This CDR3 is built from 11 residues. V shed 7 bases and J shed 3 bases, with 7 bases lying between them. Germline CDR1 DFQATT, CDR2 SNEGSKA (reference sequence). Here the CDR3 reads CSVEGYNEQFF. The CDR3 region has the DNA TGCAGTGTTGAGGGCTACAATGAGCAGTTCTTC.

The J gene is TRBJ1-2, the V gene TRBV5-5; weak D call: TRBD1 (6 bases). The CDR3 sequence is 16 residues long. CDR1 is SGHKS and CDR2 is YYEKEE in the germline V gene (reference sequence). V lost 1 base to trimming and J lost 5 bases, with 18 bases between them. CDR3 in amino acids: CASSLSNRDTSYGYTF. The CDR3 nucleotides are TGTGCCAGCAGCTTGAGTAATAGGGACACCTCATATGGCTACACCTTC.

The genes are TRBV5-1 and TRBJ1-1, with TRBD1 as a possible D gene (6 bases). The CDR3 is 16 amino acids. Germline V gene data show CDR1 as SGHRS and CDR2 as YFSETQ. Trimming shortened V by 0 bases and J by 7 bases, and 19 bases separated the two germline ends. CDR3 loop: CASSLASDGRGGEAFF. CDR3 coding DNA: TGCGCCAGCAGCTTGGCCAGCGATGGCAGGGGTGGTGAAGCTTTCTTT. The variable domain in full, completed from reference TRBV5-1 and TRBJ1-1, reads KAGVTQTPRYLIKTRGQQVTLSCSPISGHRSVSWYQQTPGQGLQFLFEYFSETQRNKGNFPGRFSGRQFSNSRSEMNVSTLELGDSALYLCASSLASDGRGGEAFFGQGTRLTVV.

The V gene is TRBV7-8, the J gene TRBJ2-6; weak D call: TRBD1 (6 bases). The length of the CDR3 is 16 residues. Germline V gene sequence: CDR1 SGHVS, CDR2 FQNEAQ. Between the trimmed V and J ends, which lost 0 bases and 4 bases, there was a span of 10 bases. The CDR3 sequence is CASSLASGAGANVLTF. Written as DNA, the CDR3 is TGTGCCAGCAGCTTAGCCTCAGGGGCAGGGGCCAACGTCCTGACTTTC. The entire variable domain, with the rest obtained from reference TRBV7-8 and TRBJ2-6, is as follows: GAGVSQSPRYKVAKRGQDVALRCDPISGHVSLFWYQQALGQGPEFLTYFQNEAQLDKSGLPSDRFFAERPEGSVSTLKIQRTQQEDSAVYLCASSLASGAGANVLTFGAGSRLTVL.

The rearrangement uses TRBV28 and TRBJ2-7, with 7 bases that match TRBD2. The CDR3 runs to 15 residues. Germline CDR1 is MDHEN and CDR2 is SYDVKM. J lost 2 bases, V lost 6 bases, and 10 bases had no gene match. The DNA for the CDR3 is TGTGCCAGCAGCTATACTAGCGCTACAACCTACGAGCAGTACTTC. Translation: CASSYTSATTYEQYF.

In this sample, this clone turned up a few times. The chain uses TRBV5-1 and TRBJ2-3, with 12 bases aligning to TRBD2. Germline V lookup: CDR1 SGHRS, CDR2 YFSETQ. The V and J ends lost 4 bases and 3 bases, in that order; junction bases with no gene match: 9. The CDR3 loop spans 17 amino acids. The CDR3 DNA is TGCGCCAGCAGCCCGACGCCCACTAGCGGGGGGACAGATACGCAGTATTTT. Amino acid sequence: CASSPTPTSGGTDTQYF.

This chain joins TRBV28 and TRBJ1-1; no clear D gene. The CDR3 totals 16 residues. Germline V lookup: CDR1 MDHEN, CDR2 SYDVKM. Trimming cost V 2 bases and J 1 base, with 14 bases left between them. The CDR3 protein is CASSLGWVRENTEAFF. The CDR3 coding sequence is TGTGCCAGCAGTTTAGGATGGGTGAGGGAGAACACTGAAGCTTTCTTT.

CDR3 coding DNA: TGCGCCAGCAGTCGCAGTACCGGGGAGCTGTTTTTT. Amino acids: CASSRSTGELFF. The chain has TRBV5-1 and TRBJ2-2; D not resolved. CDR1 SGHRS and CDR2 YFSETQ come from the germline V gene. The CDR3 contains 12 residues. V lost 5 bases and J 5 bases, leaving 7 bases between the germline ends.

The chain couples TRBV5-4 to TRBJ2-3; weak D call: TRBD1 (6 bases). There are 18 residues in the CDR3. Germline CDR1 and CDR2: SGHNT and YYREEE (reference sequence). V gave up 1 base and J gave up 0 bases, with 18 bases separating them. CDR3 loop: CASSLKVGGQGSTDTQYF. CDR3 bases: TGTGCCAGCAGCTTGAAAGTTGGAGGCCAGGGGAGCACAGATACGCAGTATTTT.

The genes are TRBV7-9 and TRBJ2-4, with TRBD1 matching over 10 bases. Germline CDR1 is SEHNR and CDR2 is FQNEAQ (reference sequence). V lost 4 bases, J lost 2 bases, and 14 bases stayed unmatched. CDR3 length: 19 residues. The CDR3 loop is CASSSRDRGLSGSKNIQYF. In DNA form, the CDR3 reads TGTGCCAGCAGCTCCCGGGACAGGGGACTTAGTGGATCCAAAAACATTCAGTACTTC.

The V gene is TRBV27, the J gene TRBJ2-6; 9 positions match TRBD1. The CDR3 contains 18 residues. J gave up 2 bases and V 5 bases, and 10 bases lay outside the gene matches. From germline, CDR1 is MNHEY and CDR2 SMNVEV (reference sequence). In DNA, the CDR3 is TGTGCCAGCAGTCCGAAGACAGGGGGTAGCGCTGGGGCCAACGTCCTGACTTTC. This translates into CASSPKTGGSAGANVLTF.

The rearrangement joins TRBV6-5 to TRBJ1-2, with D possibly TRBD1 on 5 matching bases. Germline CDR1 and CDR2: MNHEY and SVGAGI. V was shortened by 6 bases and J by 5 bases, with 19 bases between the two germline ends. The CDR3 is 15 residues long. CDR3: CASRRTSGTVYGYTF. CDR3 bases: TGTGCCAGCAGGCGAACTTCCGGGACTGTATATGGCTACACCTTC.

This clone has just one count. This chain links TRBV7-8 with TRBJ1-1; no definite D call. V was clipped by 2 bases and J by 9 bases, with 19 bases between them. The V gene's germline CDR1 is SGHVS and CDR2 FQNEAQ. The CDR3 is 15 amino acids. The CDR3 protein is CASSLLDPGMPQAFF. The CDR3 DNA follows: TGTGCCAGCAGCTTATTAGATCCGGGGATGCCTCAAGCTTTCTTT.

V gene TRBV18 combines with J gene TRBJ2-7; the D gene is possibly TRBD2 (6 bases). Germline values: CDR1 KGHSH, CDR2 LQKENI. V was clipped by 2 bases and J by 1 base, with 9 bases between them. The CDR3 runs to 14 residues. In nucleotides, the CDR3 is TGTGCCAGCTCACCATGGGGGGATTCCTACGAGCAGTACTTC. This gives the protein CASSPWGDSYEQYF.

The chain employs TRBV29-1 and TRBJ2-7; 7 nucleotides line up with TRBD1. CDR3 size: 14 residues. Trimming cost V 7 bases and J 1 base; bases outside gene matches: 10. From germline, CDR1 is SQVTM and CDR2 ANQGSEA. The CDR3 DNA reads as TGCAGCGCTATCTCCGGGACAGCATCCTACGAGCAGTACTTC. Its translation: CSAISGTASYEQYF.

J is TRBJ1-1 and V is TRBV15; 9 bases are shared with TRBD1. J was trimmed by 4 bases and V by 1 base; bases with no gene match: 1. CDR1 and CDR2 (germline): LNHNV, YYDKDF (reference sequence). This CDR3 comprises 14 residues. CDR3 sequence: CATSRAGQGTEAFF. DNA for the CDR3: TGTGCCACCAGCAGAGCGGGACAGGGCACTGAAGCTTTCTTT. Full variable domain (missing parts from reference TRBV15 and TRBJ1-1): DAMVIQNPRYQVTQFGKPVTLSCSQTLNHNVMYWYQQKSSQAPKLLFHYYDKDFNNEADTPDNFQSRRPNTSFCFLDIRSPGLGDTAMYLCATSRAGQGTEAFFGQGTRLTVV.

This clone was counted between two and nine times. The chain links TRBV5-4 to TRBJ2-7; 9 positions match TRBD2. The CDR3 runs to 15 residues. Germline CDR1 is SGHNT and CDR2 is YYREEE (reference sequence). The J segment lost 5 bases and the V segment lost 3 bases, leaving 9 bases of the junction unmatched. The CDR3 spells CASSYPGLAMNEQYF. CDR3 DNA sequence: TGTGCCAGCAGCTACCCGGGACTAGCAATGAACGAGCAGTACTTC.

The chain joins TRBV5-1 to TRBJ2-2, with 8 bases lining up with TRBD2. This CDR3 spans 15 amino acids. The V and J ends lost 2 bases and 3 bases, in that order; junction bases with no gene match: 3. Germline V gene sequence: CDR1 SGHRS, CDR2 YFSETQ. The DNA of the CDR3 is TGCGCCAGCAGCTTTAGCGGGGCGGACACCGGGGAGCTGTTTTTT. Translating it yields CASSFSGADTGELFF.

J is TRBJ2-1 and V is TRBV6-1; 10 bases map to TRBD1. The CDR3 has 16 residues. Trimming removed 4 bases from V and 8 bases from J; junction bases left unmatched: 11. Germline V lookup: CDR1 MNHNS, CDR2 SASEGT. CDR3 nucleotides: TGTGCCAGCAGTGTACTACCGGGACAGGGGAAATATGAGCAGTTCTTC. It codes for CASSVLPGQGKYEQFF.

As to this clone: The junction departs from the called germline gene at one end, perhaps through a read error. The CDR3, as DNA: TGTTCCAGCAGCCCCGGCGGGGTAGCGGCCACCTACGAGCAGTACTTC. Its translation is CSSSPGGVAATYEQYF. V gene TRBV7-9 combines with J gene TRBJ2-7; D may be TRBD2 (6 bases). This CDR3 region has 16 residues. Germline CDR1 is SEHNR and CDR2 is FQNEAQ (reference sequence).

The chain carries TRBV30 and TRBJ1-5, with D uncertain. The CDR3 loop spans 13 amino acids. Trimming cost V 1 base and J 5 bases, with 9 bases left between them. Germline CDR1 GTSNPN, CDR2 SVGIG (reference sequence). In DNA form, the CDR3 reads TGTGCCTGGAGTGAATTTCGCGATCAGCCCCAGCATTTT. This gives the protein CAWSEFRDQPQHF.

This chain joins TRBV30 and TRBJ2-1; D remains unclear. V gave up 4 bases and J gave up 5 bases, with 18 bases separating them. The CDR3 is 15 amino acids. The V gene's germline CDR1 is GTSNPN and CDR2 SVGIG (reference sequence). For the CDR3, the DNA is TGTGCCTGGAAGTCTCGTGTGAGGAAAAACAATGAGCAGTTCTTC. This encodes CAWKSRVRKNNEQFF.

In its sample, this clone was seen many times. J is TRBJ1-2 and V is TRBV5-8, with 8 bases identical to TRBD1. Germline assignment: CDR1 SGHTS and CDR2 YDEGEE. This CDR3 is 15 amino acids long. Trimming cost V 0 bases and J 2 bases; bases outside gene matches: 3. The CDR3 is CASSLAGTGNYGYTF. CDR3 coding DNA: TGTGCCAGCAGCTTGGCCGGGACAGGCAACTATGGCTACACCTTC.